This T cell receptor (beta chain) emerged from a study of blood T cells in healthy people across ages (dated by TCRdb to about 2015). Turning to the overall study: In model experiments, template switching captured roughly one uniquely barcoded TCR beta cDNA molecule for every two T cells. To avoid experimental bias, donors of different ages were distributed randomly across sequencing lanes. The donors were split into four age groups: young (average 16 years), middle-aged (39), aged (62) and long-lived (roughly 88). Using the same blood draw, the study looked at two additional independent replicas of 1 million unique cDNA reads for two donors, one aged 18 to 30 and the other aged 80 or older. The study measured age-related changes in TCR beta repertoire diversity using deep sequencing normalized with unique cDNA molecular identifiers. The paper as a whole reports these results and caveats: Donor CMV infection status was unknown, potentially confounding age-related changes in expanded clonotypes. Compared with the aged group, the long-lived group had more naive CD4+ T cells, fewer expanded clones and increased TCR diversity, a pattern suggesting age selection. Conclusive comparison of naive and antigen-experienced compartments was prevented by the profiling of bulk unsorted PBMCs. A strong correlation was found between observed TCR beta diversity and the percentage of naive T cells measured by flow cytometry. Total diversity estimates from one million sequenced T cells were considered lower bounds and underestimates. As age increased, observed TCR beta diversity per million T cells dropped in a roughly linear way, and a significant reduction was already evident by age roughly 40.

CDR3 length: 14 amino acids, cysteine to phenylalanine. The only DNA kept is the CDR3, 42 bases in frame from the first base. CDR1 and CDR2 were assigned from the germline V gene as SGHAT and FQNNGV. V loses 5 bases of germline sequence and J loses 3 bases, and the interval between the two ends is 14 bases. The approximately 39 donors, aged roughly 6 to 95 years, were systemically healthy Caucasian individuals from Russia. Each donor gave around 9.9 milliliters of peripheral blood, collected into EDTA-treated Vacutainer tubes. PBMCs were isolated by Ficoll-Paque density-gradient centrifugation, with at least 6.5 million obtained per sample. Trizol reagent was used to extract total RNA from PBMCs, with at least 6 micrograms per sample. For every donor, flow cytometry on a PBMC aliquot measured the percentage of naive CD45RAhigh/CD27high T cells. For this clonotype: The clone's antigen remains unknown. Base quality data are lacking; no much larger clone is found one base away.

Receptors were amplified or captured by 5' RACE. The sample was run on an Illumina HiSeq 2500. A second PCR of about 6 to 11 cycles was performed with a sample-barcoded 5' primer and a J-beta primer mix. A template-switch 5' adaptor carrying 12 random nucleotides introduced a unique molecular identifier onto each TCR beta cDNA molecule. At least 2.5 million CDR3-containing paired-end reads were obtained from each sample. First-strand cDNA was synthesized from all RNA with the Mint cDNA synthesis kit, primed by a TRBC-specific oligonucleotide. All cDNA was treated with uracil-DNA glycosylase and then went through a first 18-cycle PCR with the universal primers M1SS and BC2_uni_R. In the source study's methods: Each sample was normalized by randomly selecting 1 million high-quality reads, each carrying a distinct molecular identifier. Instead of being binned into consensus sequences, reads with shared molecular identifiers were discarded. MiTCR, run with a Q25 quality threshold and the strictest error-elimination algorithm, handled CDR3 identification, clonotype clustering and error correction. A nonparametric unseen species model with Euler transformation was used to estimate a lower bound on total TCR beta diversity. TCRdb reran the public reads through fastp at Q25 and MiXCR, keeping productive beta chains. Merged by CDR3 protein, the rows form single entries marked with the most common genes and DNA. The V and J calls shown here were made by TCRdb, not taken from the authors' results. Here the sample has hundreds of thousands of distinct CDR3 sequences; roughly 56% occur a single time. 25% to 30% of the sample is taken by the ten largest.

Here the chain combines TRBV11-2 and TRBJ2-7, and TRBD1 may be the D gene, going by 5 matching bases. The material sequenced was blood. The clonotype comes from a man aged 35 to 55 in good health. The DNA sequence is as follows: TGTGCCAGCAGCCTCCGATCAGGGCGCTACGAGCAGTACTTC. Protein translation: CASSLRSGRYEQYF.